The present entry profiles one T cell receptor beta chain with its context. The antigen it binds to is not known. No much larger clonotype is one base removed from it; base qualities were not supplied. The data originate from a study of CD8 T cells in acute hepatitis C reinfection (dated by TCRdb to about 2021). Notes on the research overall: The TCRbeta repertoire of CD8+ T cells specific for the HCV NS3-1073 epitope was profiled during acute infection and after viral clearance. Paired acute and follow-up samples were contributed by four of the spontaneous resolvers.

Overall results and qualifications from the work: CDR3 sequences shared with other epitopes were rarely observed, and exact matching may have been limited by differing sequencing approaches. Because bulk sequencing covered only the TCRbeta chain, the alphabeta pairing of public clonotypes could not be determined. High diversity was observed in NS3-1073 specific repertoires, and no significant differences in diversity were found between acute resolver, follow-up resolver and acute chronic samples. All groups showed preferential use of the TRBV04 and TRBV06 gene families, a pattern that overrepresentation in the naive pool did not explain. About 14 public clonotypes were found regardless of outcome, and V04-02/J02-02 was used by one public clonotype. Chronically infected subjects had no follow-up repertoires because NS3-1073 specific cells were too rare to sort.

Genomic DNA was extracted from the FACS-sorted cells, and the TCRbeta chains were sequenced by the commercial immunoSEQ service. The authors processed their data as follows. The repertoire data were analyzed using ImmunoSEQ Analyzer software v3.0 and R v3.5.1. Sequences containing stop codons or out-of-frame rearrangements were removed, so only productive rearrangements were analyzed. Simpson diversity, Shannon entropy, CDR3 length and nucleotide addition metrics were obtained from the sequencing provider. Clonotypes were grouped by frequency as dominant, sub-dominant, low or lowest abundance, and most analyses excluded clonotypes below 0.1%. A CDR3 amino acid clonotype was called public if the clonotype appeared in at least two subjects at a cumulative frequency of at least 0.5%. Drawn from immuneACCESS, this table holds only the in-frame rearrangements with V and J called that TCRdb kept. Clones are partly lost; checked studies trace under half to an unresolved V gene and leave the rest unexplained. V and J calls plus clone size are reproduced from that table; the DNA served to infer D and trimming. In this sample the table shows about 38,000 clones, 75% to 90% of which occur a single time. The top ten clonotypes cover approximately 10% of the sample.

The time point label of this sample denotes: naive CD8 control sorted from an acute-time-point sample. Enrolled in the Montreal Hepatitis C Cohort (HEPCO) in Canada, the donors were people who inject drugs, and these donors were followed every 3 months. Acute primary HCV infection was defined by a positive HCV RNA or antibody test following a negative test within the previous 24 weeks. CD3, CD8 and CD45RO antibodies were used for surface staining, and dead cells were excluded with an aqua fixable dye. The cohort included roughly eight spontaneous resolvers, defined as subjects with HCV RNA clearance within 24 weeks. Once thawed from cryostorage, peripheral blood mononuclear cells underwent negative selection via the MACS CD8+ T cell Isolation Kit to obtain CD8+ T cells. A BD FACSAria II cell sorter was used to sort the cells. The CDR3, cysteine through phenylalanine, is 16 amino acids long. The DNA shown is the 48-base CDR3, in frame from base 1. Trimmed from V: 5 bases; trimmed from J: 5 bases; junction bases lacking a gene match: 11. From a lookup of the germline V gene, CDR1 and CDR2 are SGHAT and FQNNGV.

The clonotype comes from a woman younger than 30 who spontaneously cleared hepatitis C infection. The sequenced material came from naive CD8+ T cells from PBMCs. Per the publication, the cell subset or site label means: sorted total naive CD45RO-negative CD8+ T cells. The chain was built from TRBV11-2 and TRBJ2-5, and 10 junction bases match TRBD2. The CDR3 amino acid sequence is: CASSRTSGLTSETQYF. DNA sequence: TGTGCCAGCAGCAGGACTAGCGGCTTAACATCGGAGACCCAGTACTTC.